Each of the 15 T cell receptor beta chains below was sequenced from the same sample in a study of STAT5B mutations in CD4+ large granular lymphocyte leukemia. Generated by immunoSEQ multiplex PCR, the TCRdb table keeps only in-frame clones and is missing some. The repertoire has some 45,000 clones, around 85% of them found once; the top ten carry about 3%. The specimen sequenced was CD4+ T cells from blood buffy coats. The source of these receptors is a human donor in good health.

With respect to this clone: The junction differs from germline at one of its ends, possibly a read error. This sequence joins TRBV5-1 and TRBJ1-1; 7 nucleotides agree with TRBD1. The CDR3 length is 15 residues. Germline CDR1 and CDR2: SGHRS and YFSETQ. As DNA, the CDR3 is TGCGCCAGCACCTTGGGGGACAGCGGCAGTACTGAAGCTTTCTTT. It encodes CASTLGDSGSTEAFF.

This chain's CDR3 is CASSLVEDTQYF. The CDR3 nucleotides are TGTGCCAGCAGCTTAGTGGAAGATACGCAGTATTTT. The gene calls are TRBV7-6 and TRBJ2-3, with no clear D. Trimming cost V 1 base and J 5 bases, with 4 bases left between them. CDR1 SGHVS and CDR2 FNYEAQ come from the germline V gene. The length of the CDR3 is 12 residues.

The chain uses TRBV7-3 and TRBJ2-1; 14 bases are a match to TRBD2. This CDR3 comprises 16 residues. The trim removed 2 bases at V and 3 bases at J, leaving 0 bases unmatched. CDR1 is SGHTA and CDR2 is FQGTGA in the germline V gene. The CDR3: CASSLGTSGSYNEQFF. The CDR3 region has the DNA TGTGCCAGCAGCTTAGGGACTAGCGGGAGCTACAATGAGCAGTTCTTC.

This chain uses TRBV18 with TRBJ1-1; TRBD1 matches at 9 bases. From germline, CDR1 is KGHSH and CDR2 LQKENI. V lost 3 bases, J lost 5 bases, and 10 bases stayed unmatched. This CDR3 has 16 residues. CDR3 DNA: TGTGCCAGCTCACCGGACCGGGACAGGGCGTATACTGAAGCTTTCTTT. It is translated as CASSPDRDRAYTEAFF.

This clone showed up just once. The rearrangement uses TRBV9 and TRBJ2-1, with 8 bases fitting TRBD2. The CDR3 consists of 15 residues. Germline V gene data show CDR1 as SGDLS and CDR2 as YYNGEE. The V and J ends lost 0 bases and 9 bases, in that order; junction bases with no gene match: 8. CDR3 nucleotides: TGTGCCAGCAGCGTAGGCGGTCGGGGGGGTAGTGAGCAGTTCTTC. Its protein product is CASSVGGRGGSEQFF.

The count of this clone is one. The chain recombines TRBV18 with TRBJ1-2; D is ambiguous. V shed 2 bases and J shed 6 bases, with 13 bases lying between them. Germline assignment: CDR1 KGHSH and CDR2 LQKENI. The CDR3 runs 14 residues. CDR3 amino acids: CASSPGGGVHGYTF. The CDR3 nucleotides are TGTGCCAGCTCACCAGGAGGAGGAGTCCATGGCTACACCTTC. The full variable domain, in which reference TRBV18 and TRBJ1-2 provide the parts outside the CDR3, is NAGVMQNPRHLVRRRGQEARLRCSPMKGHSHVYWYRQLPEEGLKFMVYLQKENIIDESGMPKERFSAEFPKEGPSILRIQQVVRGDSAAYFCASSPGGGVHGYTFGSGTRLTVV.

The chain couples TRBV7-9 to TRBJ2-1, with 10 bases fitting TRBD2. Per the germline V gene, CDR1 is SEHNR and CDR2 is FQNEAQ (reference sequence). The CDR3 extends over 15 amino acids. Losses at the gene ends were 3 bases for V and 4 bases for J; bases not matched to a gene: 3. The CDR3 is CASSLGTSAYNEQFF. CDR3 coding DNA: TGTGCCAGCAGCTTGGGGACTAGCGCATACAATGAGCAGTTCTTC.

V is TRBV19 and J is TRBJ2-6; 7 positions agree with TRBD1. This CDR3 comprises 15 residues. The V gene's germline CDR1 is LNHDA and CDR2 SQIVND (reference sequence). Germline trimming cut 4 bases from V and 1 base from J; bases unmatched to any gene: 1. The chain's CDR3 is CASSTRGSGANVLTF. CDR3 sequence (DNA): TGTGCCAGTAGTACCAGGGGGTCTGGGGCCAACGTCCTGACTTTC.

DNA for the CDR3: TGTGCCAGCAGTTACTCGCTCTCGGTTATGAACACTGAAGCTTTCTTT. Its protein is CASSYSLSVMNTEAFF. The J gene is TRBJ1-1, the V gene TRBV6-6; D gene uncertain. Germline V CDR1 and CDR2: MNHNY, SVGAGI (reference sequence). The V and J ends lost 0 bases and 0 bases respectively, with 11 bases between them. The CDR3 is 16 amino acids.

The chain is built from TRBV5-1 and TRBJ2-7, with 7 bases that match TRBD2. The CDR3 contains 15 residues. Germline V gene lookup returns CDR1 SGHRS and CDR2 YFSETQ. Germline trimming cut 0 bases from V and 4 bases from J; bases unmatched to any gene: 7. The DNA for the CDR3 is TGCGCCAGCAGCTTGGCCTGGGGTAGCGGGTACGAGCAGTACTTC. Amino acid sequence: CASSLAWGSGYEQYF.

The gene calls are TRBV7-9 and TRBJ1-2; 9 bases agree with TRBD1. Germline V lookup: CDR1 SEHNR, CDR2 FQNEAQ (reference sequence). The length of the CDR3 is 15 residues. V lost 5 bases and J lost 8; bases outside the gene matches: 12. The chain's CDR3 is CASSMYTGGETGYTF. The CDR3 DNA follows: TGTGCCAGCAGCATGTATACAGGGGGCGAAACCGGCTACACCTTC.

V gene TRBV7-6 combines with J gene TRBJ1-1; a weak D match, TRBD1 (6 bases). Germline V CDR1 and CDR2: SGHVS, FNYEAQ. V was cut by 1 base and J by 3 bases, with 15 bases left in between. The length of the CDR3 is 16 residues. The CDR3: CASSLGSRGTYTEAFF. The CDR3 DNA reads as TGTGCCAGCAGCTTAGGGAGCAGGGGTACGTACACTGAAGCTTTCTTT.

The chain uses TRBV10-2 and TRBJ2-6; D tentatively reads TRBD1 or TRBD2 (5 bases each). This CDR3 contains 18 residues. CDR1 and CDR2 from the germline V gene are WSHSY and SAAADI. V lost 0 bases and J 1 base, leaving 13 bases between the germline ends. The CDR3 sequence is CASSESGGPSSGANVLTF. The CDR3 coding sequence is TGCGCCAGCAGTGAGTCTGGGGGACCTAGTTCTGGGGCCAACGTCCTGACTTTC.

This chain links TRBV19 with TRBJ2-7; 7 bases fit TRBD1. This CDR3 is built from 15 residues. Trimming removed 3 bases from V and 2 bases from J; junction bases left unmatched: 7. From germline, CDR1 is LNHDA and CDR2 SQIVND (reference sequence). The CDR3 spells CASSILRQGTYEQYF. The CDR3 DNA sequence: TGTGCCAGTAGTATTCTGAGACAGGGAACCTACGAGCAGTACTTC.

V gene TRBV7-2 combines with J gene TRBJ2-1, with 9 bases aligning to TRBD1. The CDR3 contains 16 residues. V was pared by 5 bases and J by 4 bases, with 9 bases of the junction left unmatched. Germline V lookup: CDR1 SGHTA, CDR2 FQGNSA. DNA for the CDR3: TGTGCCAGCAGCGGTCCGGGACAGGGAAGATACAATGAGCAGTTCTTC. Protein: CASSGPGQGRYNEQFF.